The TCR beta chain under discussion was sequenced for a study of response to subunit inactivated influenza vaccine. General study points: New T cells are recruited in small numbers by each seasonal influenza vaccination, according to the authors' suggestion.

MiXCR, run by TCRdb on the RT-PCR reads, gives a single entry per CDR3 protein. The sample has hundreds of thousands of distinct CDR3 sequences, 12% to 15% seen once. As concerns this clonotype: No antigen is known for it.

The TCR sequence derives from a man over 45 who received an inactivated influenza vaccine. The material was PBMCs from blood, obtained around 15 days before vaccination.

CDR3 bases: TGTGCCAGCTCCCCCCGGGCCAATACGGAGGATGAGCAGTTCTTC. It encodes CASSPRANTEDEQFF. This chain connects TRBV18 to TRBJ2-1, with TRBD2 as a possible D gene (5 bases). The V gene lost 6 bases and the J gene lost 8 bases, with 20 bases spanning the gap. CDR1 is KGHSH and CDR2 is LQKENI in the germline V gene. CDR3 size: 15 residues.